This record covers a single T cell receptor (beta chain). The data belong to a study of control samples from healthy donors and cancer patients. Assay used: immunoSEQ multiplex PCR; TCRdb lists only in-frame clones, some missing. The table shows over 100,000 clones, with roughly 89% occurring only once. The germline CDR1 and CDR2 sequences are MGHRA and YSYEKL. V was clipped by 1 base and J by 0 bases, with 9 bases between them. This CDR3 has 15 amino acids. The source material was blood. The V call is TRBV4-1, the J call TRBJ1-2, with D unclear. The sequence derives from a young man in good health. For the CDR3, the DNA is TGCGCCAGCAGCCAAGGAAATAAAGCTAACTATGGCTACACCTTC. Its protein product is CASSQGNKANYGYTF.